This TCR beta chain was sequenced during a study of blood T cell repertoires in COVID-19. Background on the study: Spain, Italy and the United States supplied samples that represented acute and convalescent COVID-19.

In the original processing: Reference gene primer amplification gave nucleated cell count estimates. TCRdb's copy holds only in-frame clones and misses some; the assay was immunoSEQ multiplex PCR. V and J calls and clone size are given by that table; D and trimming were obtained from the DNA. The sample comprises about 39,000 clones, 76% of which are singletons, and over 25% rests with the top ten. The CDR3 sequence is 13 residues long. CDR1 MNHEY and CDR2 SVGAGI come from the germline V gene. With 8 bases removed from V and 6 bases from J, the gap between germline ends came to 11 bases. Sequences were obtained from peripheral blood. The receptor's source is an elderly man with acute or convalescent COVID-19. The chain combines TRBV6-5 with TRBJ1-6, with D possibly being TRBD1 (5 bases). In DNA, the CDR3 is TGTGCCAGCGCGGGACGGACTAATTCACCCCTCCACTTT. Protein: CASAGRTNSPLHF.